This T cell receptor (beta chain) was sequenced during a study of blood T cell repertoires in COVID-19. Study at large: Spain, Italy and the United States supplied samples that represented acute and convalescent COVID-19. PBMCs, B-cell-depleted T cells, or T cells provided the cDNA or gDNA that made up the material.

The CDR3 spans 17 residues. With 1 base clipped from V and 6 bases from J, the junction kept 8 bases outside the gene matches. The germline V gene has CDR1 SGHDT and CDR2 YYEEEE. Followed longitudinally, the Seattle patients had been enrolled during active infection. Repertoires were generated with immunoSEQ multiplex PCR, while TCRdb's copy carries only in-frame clones and drops some. The table lists roughly 410,000 clones, about nine tenths of them singletons. The receptor was isolated from a woman aged 40-49 years with COVID-19, enrolled during active disease. The V call is TRBV5-6, the J call TRBJ1-4, with 11 nucleotides matching TRBD1. Sequencing was carried out using peripheral blood. DNA of the CDR3: TGTGCCAGCAGCTTGAGGGACAGGGGGTTTGGGGATGAAAAACTGTTTTTT. This gives the protein CASSLRDRGFGDEKLFF.